These T cell receptor beta chains were read from a single sample in a study of blood T cell repertoires in COVID-19. Data came from immunoSEQ multiplex PCR; TCRdb stores just in-frame clones and leaves some out. The table shows roughly 200,000 clones, with 70% to 90% occurring only once. Sequencing was performed on peripheral blood. These receptors were collected from a man aged 55-75 years with acute or convalescent COVID-19. CDR3s include the opening cysteine and the closing phenylalanine or tryptophan. Clone size appears in some rows only: once, few, many, or a class for an expanded clone.

TRBJ2-7 . TRBV11-1 CASSLGGVHEQYF
TRBJ2-3 . TRBV30 CAWRRTSSDTQYF
TRBJ2-5 . TRBV6-5 CASSYANAGFQETQYF
TRBJ2-1 . TRBV27 CASSWRQPSYNEQFF
TRBJ1-2 . TRBV6-5 CASTGLGRGDGYTF
TRBJ2-5 . TRBV3-1/TRBV3-2 CASSQDRASGDRPLTQYF
TRBJ1-5 . TRBV11-2 CASSSTGGDQPQHF
TRBJ1-2 few TRBV6-5 CASRMGQGANYGYTF
TRBJ1-1 . TRBV19 CASSRQQRNTEAFF
TRBJ2-7 . TRBV19 CATRGAPGRTYEQYF
TRBJ1-2 . TRBV28 CASSSSGRVDRGYTF
TRBJ2-7 once TRBV10-3 CAISGGGVSYEQYF
TRBJ2-3 . TRBV7-9 CASGDFGTDTQYF
TRBJ2-7 . TRBV4-1 CASSRIMTGFGQYF
TRBJ2-7 . TRBV28 CASSLWAGISLNEQYF
TRBJ2-1 . TRBV6-2/TRBV6-3 CASSSSGSSYNEQFF
TRBJ1-2 . TRBV10-3 CAITGGVSYGYTF
TRBJ2-2 . TRBV24-1 CATSDLQYDTGELFF
TRBJ1-2 . TRBV28 CASIMGGKLDGYTF
TRBJ2-1 . TRBV9 CASSVSGLALNEQFF
TRBJ2-2 . TRBV6-1 CASSEATSGTGELFF
TRBJ1-2 . TRBV19 CASSEGYGYTF
TRBJ2-7 . TRBV18 CASSLIAGPDEQYF
TRBJ1-2 . TRBV5-1 CASSLTGESGYTF